This TCR beta chain originates from a study of tumor-infiltrating lymphocytes in primary liver carcinoma. Overall study: Each sample had roughly 3.65 to 8 million productive TCRbeta reads regardless of tissue type. Whole-study results and caveats: Tumor region pairs outstripped tumor-adjacent and tumor-blood pairs in overlap.

Without any cell sorting, about 20-32 mg of bulk tissue yielded co-extracted RNA and DNA. The study enrolled treatment-naive patients with chronic HBV infection. Each tumor had five separate regions sampled. Notes on this clonotype: Its target is unknown.

The input was around 500 ng total RNA; TCR beta cDNA was made from it with a constant-region primer. Slightly modified ARM-PCR, run as three nested multiplex PCR rounds, produced the TCR beta libraries. TCRdb ran MiXCR on the multiplex PCR reads and lists one entry per CDR3 protein. This table holds about 120,000 distinct CDR3 sequences, 65% found once. The sample comprised liver tumor tissue from sampling region 1. The sample's subset: tumor region T1, superior pole. This TCR derives from a woman aged 55 to 70 with primary liver carcinoma and hepatitis B virus infection.

This CDR3 is CATSRDVGGSYEQYF. The CDR3, as DNA: TGTGCCACCAGCAGAGATGTTGGGGGGTCCTACGAGCAGTACTTC. The chain couples TRBV15 to TRBJ2-7, with D perhaps TRBD2 (6 bases). This CDR3 comprises 15 residues. Germline V lookup: CDR1 LNHNV, CDR2 YYDKDF (reference sequence). V lost 0 bases to trimming and J lost 1 base, with 10 bases between them.